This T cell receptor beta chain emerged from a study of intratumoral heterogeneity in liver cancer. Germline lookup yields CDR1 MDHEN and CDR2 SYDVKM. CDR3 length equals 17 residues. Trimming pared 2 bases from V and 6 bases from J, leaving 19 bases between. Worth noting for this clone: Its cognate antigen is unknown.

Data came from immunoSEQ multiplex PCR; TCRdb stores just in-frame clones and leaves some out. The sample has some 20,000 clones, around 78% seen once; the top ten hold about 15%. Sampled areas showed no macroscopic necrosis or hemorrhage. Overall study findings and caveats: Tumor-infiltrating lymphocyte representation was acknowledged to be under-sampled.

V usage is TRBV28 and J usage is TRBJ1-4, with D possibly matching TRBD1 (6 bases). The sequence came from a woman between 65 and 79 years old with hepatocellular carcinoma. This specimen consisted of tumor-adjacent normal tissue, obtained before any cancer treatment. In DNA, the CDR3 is TGTGCCAGCAGTTTAGATTTAGGGGGGCGCATCGATGAAAAACTGTTTTTT. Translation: CASSLDLGGRIDEKLFF.